Sequencing of this T cell receptor (beta chain) was carried out in a study of blood T cells in healthy people across ages. A remark on this clonotype: The antigen is undetermined.

General study findings and limits: While age rose, TCR beta diversity per million T cells dropped in a roughly linear way. Unknown donor CMV status possibly confounded expanded clonotype changes.

Combining a sample-barcoded 5' primer with a J-beta primer mix, a second PCR ran for roughly 7 to 11 cycles. TCRdb re-analysed the 5' RACE reads in MiXCR, keeping a single row per CDR3 protein. The sample lists around 1,900,000 distinct CDR3 sequences; more than 35% were seen once. Isolation yielded PBMCs, at least 7 million per sample, in every case. The source is a human donor in good health. Material for sequencing was blood.

The CDR3 reads CASSQLLDGTQYF. The CDR3 bases are TGTGCCAGCAGCCAACTACTAGATGGGACCCAGTACTTC. V and J are TRBV6-5 and TRBJ2-5; tentative D call: TRBD2 (5 bases). This CDR3 is built from 13 residues. CDR1 and CDR2 (germline): MNHEY, SVGAGI. Between the trimmed V and J ends, which lost 6 bases and 7 bases, there was a span of 15 bases.